This is a list of T cell receptor beta chains from one sample in a study of CD8 T cells in ankylosing spondylitis. TCRdb re-derived calls from the 5' RACE reads in MiXCR, one entry per CDR3 protein. The data hold over 75,000 distinct CDR3 sequences, with 8.5% to 9% observed a single time. Sequencing was carried out using blood, either unsorted or a sorted T cell fraction (not recorded which). The source is a male donor with ankylosing spondylitis or in good health (not recorded which). CDR3s include the opening cysteine and the closing phenylalanine or tryptophan. The D gene is left open where the match is weak. Clone size, where shown, is once, few, many, or a class for clones that have expanded.

V	size	D	J	DNA	CDR3
TRBV28	many	-	TRBJ1-2	TGTGCCAGCAGTTACACAGGGTATGGCTACACCTTC	CASSYTGYGYTF
TRBV5-4	many	-	TRBJ2-7	TGTGCCAGCAGCTTGAGAGGATGGGCCCACGAGCAGTACTTC	CASSLRGWAHEQYF
TRBV12-3/TRBV12-4	many	TRBD1	TRBJ1-5	TGTGCCAGCAGTCCCAGGACAGGGAAGTATCAGCCCCAGCATTTT	CASSPRTGKYQPQHF
TRBV20-1	many	TRBD2	TRBJ2-5	TGCAGTGCTAGACTCTTGACTAGCGGGGGGCGCCTCCAAGAGACCCAGTACTTC	CSARLLTSGGRLQETQYF
TRBV7-2	few	TRBD2	TRBJ2-1	TGTGCCAGCAGCTCAACGGGCGGGGGGATTCGGGAGCAGTTCTTC	CASSSTGGGIREQFF
TRBV12-3/TRBV12-4	many	-	TRBJ2-2	TGTGCCAGCAGTCGCAGGACAGACAACACCGGGGAGCTGTTTTTT	CASSRRTDNTGELFF
TRBV4-2	many	-	TRBJ2-3	TGTGCCAGCAGCCAAGAGGTTCTGCGGCTGGGCACAGATACGCAGTATTTT	CASSQEVLRLGTDTQYF
TRBV20-1	-	-	TRBJ2-1	TGCAGTGCCCGGCTGGGGGGACCCTACAATGAGCAGTTCTTC	CSARLGGPYNEQFF
TRBV2	-	-	TRBJ2-2	TGTGCCAGCTACGGGACGGTCGGGGAGCTGTTTTTT	CASYGTVGELFF
TRBV7-2	few	TRBD2	TRBJ2-1	TGTGCCAGCAGCTCCGGGGGGTTCAATGAGCAGTTCTTC	CASSSGGFNEQFF
TRBV18	many	-	TRBJ1-2	TGTGCCAGCTCACCGACTGAACAAAGAAACTATGGCTACACCTTC	CASSPTEQRNYGYTF
TRBV14	many	TRBD2	TRBJ2-1	TGTGCCAGTCGGACTAGCGGGGGGGCTGGGGAGCAGTTCTTC	CASRTSGGAGEQFF
TRBV20-1	many	-	TRBJ1-5	TGCAGTGCGGACAGCGGGAGGGGCAATCAGCCCCAGCATTTT	CSADSGRGNQPQHF
TRBV7-3	-	TRBD2	TRBJ2-1	TGTGCCAGCAGCAACTTAGCGGGGGGCTCCTACAATGAGCAGTTCTTC	CASSNLAGGSYNEQFF
TRBV5-1	few	-	TRBJ2-7	TGCGCCAGCAGCTTGGAAAGGGGCTCCTACGAGCAGTACTTC	CASSLERGSYEQYF
TRBV7-2	many	TRBD1	TRBJ1-5	TGTGCCAGCAGCTTAGCCGGGACAGGGCACTATCCTAATCAGCCCCAGCATTTT	CASSLAGTGHYPNQPQHF
TRBV12-3/TRBV12-4	-	-	TRBJ2-6	TGTGCCAGCTTCGTTTCCGGGGCCAACGTCCTGACTTTC	CASFVSGANVLTF
TRBV28	many	TRBD1	TRBJ2-1	TGTGCCAGCAGTTCGACAGGGGGCGGAATAGATGAGCAGTTCTTC	CASSSTGGGIDEQFF
TRBV3-1	many	TRBD1	TRBJ1-5	TGTGCCAGCAGCCAAGGAGGCAGGGGGCTTTATAGCAATCAGCCCCAGCATTTT	CASSQGGRGLYSNQPQHF
TRBV20-1	-	-	TRBJ1-6	TGCAGTGCTAGAACCCCAACAGATTCACGCCTCCACTTT	CSARTPTDSRLHF
TRBV2	few	-	TRBJ2-7	TGTGCCAGCAGTGAAGTTTCGCGCTCCTACGAGCAGTACTTC	CASSEVSRSYEQYF
TRBV11-1	-	TRBD1	TRBJ2-7	TGTGCCAGCAGCTTAGTAATGGGTGGGACAGGGATTCTCGACGAGCAGTACTTC	CASSLVMGGTGILDEQYF